The 31 T cell receptor beta chains in this list originate from one sample, sequenced in a study of blood T cell repertoires in COVID-19. Libraries were prepared by immunoSEQ multiplex PCR; TCRdb keeps only in-frame clonotypes and omits some of them. The sample records roughly 100,000 clones, around 80% being singletons. Sequencing input: peripheral blood. The receptors were sampled from a man between 65 and 79 years old with acute or convalescent COVID-19.

This clone was detected ten times or more. The chain employs TRBV10-3 and TRBJ2-1; D might be TRBD2 (5 bases). V was clipped by 5 bases and J by 0 bases, with 8 bases between them. Germline CDR1 reads ENHRY; CDR2 reads SYGVKD. The CDR3 covers 14 residues. DNA for the CDR3: TGTGCCATCAGTCAGCGGAGCTCCTACAATGAGCAGTTCTTC. This codes for CAISQRSSYNEQFF.

The table lists this clone with a count of one. The chain is built from TRBV5-5 and TRBJ1-1, with 8 nucleotides matching TRBD1. The CDR3 has 17 residues. The V and J ends lost 0 bases and 6 bases, in that order; junction bases with no gene match: 13. Germline values: CDR1 SGHKS, CDR2 YYEKEE (reference sequence). The CDR3 protein is CASSLEGQVVSYAEAFF. In nucleotides, the CDR3 is TGTGCCAGCAGCTTGGAGGGACAGGTAGTATCTTACGCTGAAGCTTTCTTT.

The genes are TRBV19 and TRBJ2-1; TRBD2 aligns across 9 bases. Germline CDR1 LNHDA, CDR2 SQIVND (reference sequence). The CDR3 extends over 17 amino acids. V gave up 2 bases and J gave up 9 bases; unmatched junction bases: 14. CDR3: CASSIPRGSGRKGEQFF. DNA for the CDR3: TGTGCCAGTAGTATACCCCGGGGAAGCGGGAGGAAGGGTGAGCAGTTCTTC. The full variable domain, with the rest looked up from reference TRBV19 and TRBJ2-1, is DGGITQSPKYLFRKEGQNVTLSCEQNLNHDAMYWYRQDPGQGLRLIYYSQIVNDFQKGDIAEGYSVSREKKESFPLTVTSAQKNPTAFYLCASSIPRGSGRKGEQFFGPGTRLTVL.

With regard to this clone: The junction does not match germline at one end; this may be a read error. The chain is built from TRBV6-5 and TRBJ1-5; maybe TRBD1 (5 bases). The V gene's germline CDR1 is MNHEY and CDR2 SVGAGI. This CDR3 has 14 residues. CDR3 sequence: CASSDSGPYQPQHF. Here the CDR3 DNA reads TGTGCCAGCAGTGACTCGGGGCCTTATCAGCCCCAGCATTTT.

This clone occurred a few times. This chain connects TRBV23-1 to TRBJ2-4; possible D gene TRBD2, 5 bases. TRBV23-1 belongs to the ORF category, with a function that is uncertain. V shed 2 bases and J shed 7 bases, with 24 bases lying between them. The CDR3 has 18 amino acids. The CDR3 region has the DNA TGCGCCAGCAGTCAACCCGACCGTCGGAAGGGAGTGAAGAACATTCAGTACTTC. Translation gives CASSQPDRRKGVKNIQYF.

The V and J genes are TRBV5-6 and TRBJ2-2; TRBD1 agrees at 8 bases. With 4 bases clipped from V and 4 bases from J, the junction kept 15 bases outside the gene matches. Germline lookup yields CDR1 SGHDT and CDR2 YYEEEE. This CDR3 is 18 amino acids long. CDR3 nucleotides: TGTGCCAGCAGCAATTGGATCGGACAGGGAGTGCTCACCGGGGAGCTGTTTTTT. Its protein product is CASSNWIGQGVLTGELFF. Full variable domain (remainder filled in from reference TRBV5-6 and TRBJ2-2): DAGVTQSPTHLIKTRGQQVTLRCSPKSGHDTVSWYQQALGQGPQFIFQYYEEEERQRGNFPDRFSGHQFPNYSSELNVNALLLGDSALYLCASSNWIGQGVLTGELFFGEGSRLTVL.

This clone was observed a few times. The V and J genes are TRBV28 and TRBJ1-2; D may be TRBD1 (6 bases). The CDR3 covers 15 residues. CDR1 is MDHEN and CDR2 is SYDVKM in the germline V gene. V lost 3 bases and J 2 bases, leaving 13 bases between the germline ends. DNA for the CDR3: TGTGCCAGCAGTTTGGGGGCAGGGGAAAACTATGGCTACACCTTC. Its protein product is CASSLGAGENYGYTF.

Within the sample, this clone is medium-sized. The V and J genes are TRBV5-6 and TRBJ1-5; TRBD1 might be the D (6 bases). From germline, CDR1 is SGHDT and CDR2 YYEEEE. V was shortened by 3 bases and J by 6 bases, with 16 bases between the two germline ends. The CDR3 is 15 amino acids. CDR3 coding DNA: TGTGCCAGCAGCTCTGGAGGCGGGGGCAGTCAGCCCCAGCATTTT. Translated, it gives CASSSGGGGSQPQHF.

The chain recombines TRBV2 with TRBJ1-1; a weak D match, TRBD1 (5 bases). The ends were cut back, 6 bases at V and 4 bases at J, with 15 bases in the middle. Germline CDR1 SNHLY, CDR2 FYNNEI. This CDR3 is 14 amino acids long. The CDR3 DNA sequence: TGTGCCAGCAGGCAAGGGGCGGCGAGCACTGAAGCTTTCTTT. It translates to CASRQGAASTEAFF.

This chain uses TRBV18 with TRBJ2-7; 8 bases agree with TRBD1. V gave up 3 bases and J gave up 6 bases; unmatched junction bases: 10. Germline CDR1 reads KGHSH; CDR2 reads LQKENI. CDR3 size: 15 residues. The CDR3 nucleotides read TGTGCCAGCTCACCTGTTGGGACAGGACCTACCGAGCAGTACTTC. Protein sequence: CASSPVGTGPTEQYF.

The V call is TRBV5-4, the J call TRBJ1-1; 7 nucleotides agree with TRBD1. CDR1 is SGHNT and CDR2 is YYREEE in the germline V gene (reference sequence). This CDR3 is 16 amino acids long. J was trimmed by 3 bases and V by 0 bases; bases with no gene match: 8. CDR3: CASSLGGLQGDTEAFF. The CDR3 DNA sequence: TGTGCCAGCAGCTTGGGGGGACTTCAGGGGGACACTGAAGCTTTCTTT.

The chain is built from TRBV6-1 and TRBJ2-1, with D maybe TRBD1 (6 bases). The CDR3 is made up of 16 amino acids. Trimming removed 1 base at V and 2 bases at J, with 12 bases between. From germline, CDR1 is MNHNS and CDR2 SASEGT. The CDR3 DNA follows: TGTGCCAGCAGTGAAGAAGGGTGGGGGCCCTACAATGAGCAGTTCTTC. The encoded protein is CASSEEGWGPYNEQFF.

The chain has TRBV10-3 and TRBJ2-3; 13 bases align to TRBD2. Germline V gene data show CDR1 as ENHRY and CDR2 as SYGVKD. The CDR3 has 16 amino acids. The J segment lost 4 bases and the V segment lost 6 bases, leaving 7 bases of the junction unmatched. CDR3 nucleotides: TGTGCCATCAGCCTCGGGACTAGCGGGGTTGCAGATACGCAGTATTTT. This sequence encodes CAISLGTSGVADTQYF.

The gene calls are TRBV14 and TRBJ2-3; TRBD1 matches at 8 bases. This CDR3 has 16 residues. Looked up from germline, CDR1 is SGHDN and CDR2 is FVKESK. V lost 2 bases, J lost 5 bases, and 9 bases stayed unmatched. This CDR3 is CASSQITGGSGDTQYF. The CDR3 region has the DNA TGTGCCAGCAGCCAAATCACAGGGGGGAGTGGAGATACGCAGTATTTT.

The chain is built from TRBV7-2 and TRBJ2-1, with D possibly matching TRBD1 (7 bases). V was pared by 3 bases and J by 8 bases, with 17 bases between. The CDR3 is made up of 15 amino acids. Germline CDR1 reads SGHTA; CDR2 reads FQGNSA. CDR3 region: CASSLGGQIYDEQFF. CDR3 sequence (DNA): TGTGCCAGCAGCTTGGGGGGACAGATTTACGATGAGCAGTTCTTC.

The J gene is TRBJ1-2, the V gene TRBV18; D ambiguous. The CDR3 covers 15 residues. The V end was cut by 2 bases, the J end by 0 bases, with 10 bases between. Germline CDR1 reads KGHSH; CDR2 reads LQKENI. As DNA, the CDR3 is TGTGCCAGCTCACCAGGAGCGGCCGCTAACTATGGCTACACCTTC. Translated: CASSPGAAANYGYTF.

This rearrangement joins TRBV20-1 to TRBJ2-1, with 8 bases fitting TRBD2. The V gene's germline CDR1 is DFQATT and CDR2 SNEGSKA (reference sequence). With 3 bases clipped from V and 5 bases from J, the junction kept 6 bases outside the gene matches. The CDR3 consists of 14 residues. CDR3 residues: CSASRRGANNEQFF. For the CDR3, the DNA is TGCAGTGCTAGTCGGCGGGGGGCCAACAATGAGCAGTTCTTC.

V and J are TRBV5-1 and TRBJ1-2; a weak D match, TRBD1 (6 bases). Germline CDR1 is SGHRS and CDR2 is YFSETQ. With 4 bases removed from V and 4 bases from J, the gap between germline ends came to 8 bases. The CDR3 totals 12 residues. CDR3 region: CASSTGFYGYTF. CDR3 nucleotide sequence: TGCGCCAGCAGCACAGGGTTCTATGGCTACACCTTC.

This chain links TRBV7-3 with TRBJ2-1; 8 nucleotides match TRBD1. The CDR3 is 13 residues long. V lost 2 bases and J lost 10; bases outside the gene matches: 4. Germline assignment: CDR1 SGHTA and CDR2 FQGTGA. CDR3 loop: CASSLARGPEQFF. The CDR3 DNA sequence: TGTGCCAGCAGCTTAGCCAGGGGGCCCGAGCAGTTCTTC.

The chain joins TRBV6-1 to TRBJ1-2; 10 positions match TRBD1. CDR3 length: 16 residues. Per germline, CDR1 MNHNS and CDR2 SASEGT. Trimming at V came to 4 bases and at J to 2 bases, leaving 7 bases not matched to a gene. The CDR3 DNA reads as TGTGCCAGCAGTGGGACAGGGGGATATGGGAACTATGGCTACACCTTC. It encodes CASSGTGGYGNYGYTF.

This clone is a singleton in its sample. DNA of the CDR3: TGCGCCAGCAGCTTGAAAGTATTGAGCGGTTCTATAGATACGCAGTATTTT. It translates to CASSLKVLSGSIDTQYF. V usage is TRBV5-1 and J usage is TRBJ2-3, with D perhaps TRBD2 (5 bases). V lost 1 base and J lost 5, with 20 bases in between. CDR3 length equals 17 residues. The V gene's germline CDR1 is SGHRS and CDR2 YFSETQ.

The J gene is TRBJ2-5, the V gene TRBV28, with 10 bases identical to TRBD2. V was clipped by 5 bases and J by 5 bases; unmatched bases: 8. Germline CDR1 reads MDHEN; CDR2 reads SYDVKM. This CDR3 contains 15 residues. The CDR3, as DNA: TGTGCCAGCAGTCCCCTAGCGGGAGATGGGGAGACCCAGTACTTC. Translating it yields CASSPLAGDGETQYF.

This clone was recorded once. The chain recombines TRBV11-2 with TRBJ1-2, with unresolved D. The CDR3 loop spans 13 amino acids. Germline V gives CDR1 SGHAT, CDR2 FQNNGV. The V gene lost 1 base and the J gene lost 1 base, with 4 bases spanning the gap. This chain's CDR3 is CASSLALNYGYTF. DNA of the CDR3: TGTGCCAGCAGCTTAGCACTTAACTATGGCTACACCTTC. Complete variable domain (other parts from reference TRBV11-2 and TRBJ1-2): EAGVAQSPRYKIIEKRQSVAFWCNPISGHATLYWYQQILGQGPKLLIQFQNNGVVDDSQLPKDRFSAERLKGVDSTLKIQPAKLEDSAVYLCASSLALNYGYTFGSGTRLTVV.

The chain is built from TRBV30 and TRBJ1-3, with D possibly TRBD1 on 6 matching bases. Trimming removed 2 bases from V and 0 bases from J, with 20 bases in between. Germline CDR1 and CDR2: GTSNPN and SVGIG (reference sequence). This CDR3 is built from 18 residues. The CDR3 here is CAWSRQGRRSFSGNTIYF. CDR3 bases: TGTGCCTGGAGTCGGCAGGGGCGCCGGAGCTTCTCTGGAAACACCATATATTTT.

The chain employs TRBV4-2 and TRBJ2-3; 7 positions match TRBD2. This CDR3 is built from 18 residues. V lost 3 bases to trimming and J lost 2 bases; unmatched junction nucleotides: 14. Germline lookup yields CDR1 LGHNA and CDR2 YNFKEQ. CDR3 protein: CASSQEVLGEGVTDTQYF. The CDR3 DNA follows: TGTGCCAGCAGCCAGGAAGTTTTGGGGGAGGGAGTCACAGATACGCAGTATTTT.

Points on this clone: The sample has other DNA sequences that encode this CDR3 too. This chain connects TRBV24-1 to TRBJ1-1; D gene unclear. The CDR3 has 11 residues. The V gene lost 6 bases and the J gene lost 5 bases, with 6 bases spanning the gap. CDR1 KGHDR and CDR2 SFDVKD come from the germline V gene. This CDR3 reads CATSRGTEAFF. CDR3 nucleotides: TGTGCCACCAGTAGAGGAACTGAAGCTTTCTTT.

The chain carries TRBV5-1 and TRBJ1-1, with D perhaps TRBD1 (6 bases). Per germline, CDR1 SGHRS and CDR2 YFSETQ. CDR3 length: 15 amino acids. Trimming cost V 4 bases and J 0 bases, with 13 bases left between them. CDR3 DNA: TGCGCCAGCAGCCCGGGACACCTAATGAACACTGAAGCTTTCTTT. Residues: CASSPGHLMNTEAFF.

This rearrangement joins TRBV2 to TRBJ1-2, with no clear D. Trimming took 0 bases from V and 6 from J, leaving 8 bases between them. The germline CDR1 and CDR2 sequences are SNHLY and FYNNEI. CDR3 length: 13 residues. This CDR3 is CASSEAGGNGYTF. Written as DNA, the CDR3 is TGTGCCAGCAGTGAAGCAGGAGGGAATGGCTACACCTTC.

J is TRBJ1-1 and V is TRBV5-1; TRBD1 is a possible D gene (5 bases). The CDR3 has 15 residues. V shed 0 bases and J shed 1 base, with 10 bases lying between them. CDR1 and CDR2 from the germline V gene are SGHRS and YFSETQ. The CDR3 region has the DNA TGCGCCAGCAGCTTGGCCGGAGGGGAGAACACTGAAGCTTTCTTT. Encoded protein: CASSLAGGENTEAFF.

V gene TRBV5-5 combines with J gene TRBJ2-3; no definite D call. From germline, CDR1 is SGHKS and CDR2 YYEKEE (reference sequence). The CDR3 length is 16 residues. V gave up 0 bases and J gave up 4 bases, with 15 bases separating them. The CDR3 nucleotides are TGTGCCAGCAGCTTGGGGGCCAACTGGGCATCAGATACGCAGTATTTT. Encoded protein: CASSLGANWASDTQYF.

This chain links TRBV30 with TRBJ1-2; perhaps TRBD1 as D (5 bases). The CDR3 loop spans 14 amino acids. Trimming cost V 5 bases and J 5 bases, with 18 bases left between them. The germline CDR1 and CDR2 sequences are GTSNPN and SVGIG (reference sequence). In DNA form, the CDR3 reads TGTGCCTGGGACGATGGCAGGGTTAGGTATGGCTACACCTTC. Protein: CAWDDGRVRYGYTF.